This T cell receptor beta chain emerged from a study of cytomegalovirus exposure and HLA in healthy donors. General study results and limits: A few chains linked to CMV were shown in vitro to be specific for CMV antigens. A subsequent analysis found that TCR clusters from the first cohort also tended to co-occur in the approximately 130 validation repertoires, with 90% to 95% of cluster scores above 0. Investigators reported 164 TCR beta chains as tied to cytomegalovirus.

Measured with immunoSEQ multiplex PCR; TCRdb has only the in-frame clones, and not every one. The data show 100,000 to 150,000 clones, almost 90% seen once. In regard to this clone: What it recognizes is unknown.

The CDR3 spans 17 residues. With 1 base clipped from V and 1 base from J, the junction kept 5 bases outside the gene matches. The germline V gene has CDR1 SGHVS and CDR2 FNYEAQ. This sequence joins TRBV7-6 and TRBJ2-1; 9 bases agree with TRBD2. The sequence derives from a man aged 25 to 45 in good health and CMV-seronegative. Sequences were obtained from PBMCs. In nucleotides, the CDR3 is TGTGCCAGCAGCTTAGGTTCTAGCGGGAATTCCTACAATGAGCAGTTCTTC. The encoded protein is CASSLGSSGNSYNEQFF.